The clone carrying this T cell receptor (beta chain) has just a few counts. Its antigen is unknown. This entry belongs to a study of T-cell memory formation after mild COVID-19. Regarding the study as a whole: Contracting CD8+ clones were enriched in EMRA, CD4+ mainly in CM and EM. Second-wave clones peaking on day 37 lacked confirmed SARS-CoV-2 specificity. Within pre-infection memory, some responding clones were found, suggesting cross-reactive memory joined.

The V end lost 1 base, the J end lost 5 bases, and 15 bases lay between the germline ends. The CDR3 loop spans 15 amino acids. Germline values: CDR1 MDHEN, CDR2 SYDVKM. UMIs and sample barcodes were carried by the TCR alpha and TCR beta cDNA libraries that 5'RACE produced using constant-segment primers. MiXCR was run by TCRdb on the 5' RACE reads, yielding one entry per CDR3 protein. The sample includes roughly 550,000 distinct CDR3 sequences, around 20% of them seen just once. The sequenced sample was PBMCs or a T cell subset sorted from them (not recorded which). The chain has TRBV28 and TRBJ2-7; D tentatively fits TRBD1 or TRBD2 (6 bases each). The receptor was derived from an adult woman who had mild COVID-19 (a few samples of this study predate the infection). Cell type and time point are not known. DNA for the CDR3: TGTGCCAGCAGTTTATTGGGTTTAGGGGGGCACGAGCAGTACTTC. Protein: CASSLLGLGGHEQYF.